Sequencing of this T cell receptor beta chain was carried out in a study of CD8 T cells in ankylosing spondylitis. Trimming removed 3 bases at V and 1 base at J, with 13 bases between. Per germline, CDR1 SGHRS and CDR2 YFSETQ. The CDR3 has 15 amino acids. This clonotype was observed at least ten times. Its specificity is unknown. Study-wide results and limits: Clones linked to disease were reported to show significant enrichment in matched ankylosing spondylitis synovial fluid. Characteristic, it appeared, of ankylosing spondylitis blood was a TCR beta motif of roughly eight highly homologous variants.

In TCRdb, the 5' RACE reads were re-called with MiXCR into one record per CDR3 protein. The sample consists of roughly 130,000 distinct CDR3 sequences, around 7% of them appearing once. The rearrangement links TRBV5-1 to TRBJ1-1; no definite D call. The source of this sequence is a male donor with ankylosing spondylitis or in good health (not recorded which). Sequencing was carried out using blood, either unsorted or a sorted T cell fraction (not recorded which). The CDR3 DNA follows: TGCGCCAGCAGCTCCACCGGCCGAGGGAACACTGAAGCTTTCTTT. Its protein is CASSSTGRGNTEAFF.